The 14 T cell receptor beta chains listed next were all sequenced from one sample in a study of multiple sclerosis patients with progressive multifocal leukoencephalopathy. Data came from immunoSEQ multiplex PCR; TCRdb stores just in-frame clones and leaves some out. The sample carries about 32,000 clones, nearly 95% recorded once. Time point defined: before natalizumab initiation. Input material: PBMCs. Receptors were obtained from a man aged 25 to 40 with multiple sclerosis.

V gene TRBV9 combines with J gene TRBJ2-3; 11 positions match TRBD1. J gave up 8 bases and V 3 bases, and 8 bases lay outside the gene matches. Per the germline V gene, CDR1 is SGDLS and CDR2 is YYNGEE. The CDR3 totals 15 residues. The CDR3 nucleotides read TGTGCCAGCAGCGAGGGACAGGGGGTGGCCGGTACGCAGTATTTT. It is translated as CASSEGQGVAGTQYF.

The chain carries TRBV7-9 and TRBJ2-3; either TRBD1 or TRBD2 may supply D (5 bases each). The ends were cut back, 1 base at V and 1 base at J, with 15 bases in the middle. CDR3 length: 17 amino acids. Looked up from germline, CDR1 is SEHNR and CDR2 is FQNEAQ (reference sequence). The CDR3 loop is CASSLVVGVARTDTQYF. In nucleotides, the CDR3 is TGTGCCAGCAGCTTAGTGGTAGGGGTAGCGCGCACAGATACGCAGTATTTT.

The chain joins TRBV29-1 to TRBJ1-1; D is unresolved. Germline V gene sequence: CDR1 SQVTM, CDR2 ANQGSEA. The V end lost 3 bases, the J end lost 2 bases, and 10 bases lay between the germline ends. CDR3 size: 13 residues. CDR3 bases: TGCAGCGTTGAGAGGGTACTAAACACTGAAGCTTTCTTT. Its protein product is CSVERVLNTEAFF.

The chain carries TRBV11-1 and TRBJ1-1, with 7 bases identical to TRBD1. V gave up 5 bases and J gave up 1 base; unmatched junction bases: 4. The CDR3 length is 14 residues. Germline CDR1 SGHAT, CDR2 FQDESV (reference sequence). Here the CDR3 DNA reads TGTGCCAGCAGCCCAAACAGGGGGAACACTGAAGCTTTCTTT. Protein product: CASSPNRGNTEAFF.

This chain connects TRBV7-8 to TRBJ1-1, with a weak D call TRBD1 (6 bases). Per the germline V gene, CDR1 is SGHVS and CDR2 is FQNEAQ. This CDR3 is 15 amino acids long. Between the trimmed V and J ends, which lost 1 base and 5 bases, there was a span of 14 bases. The DNA of the CDR3 is TGTGCCAGCAGCTTAGAGGGGGGGGCGTGGACTGAAGCTTTCTTT. Its protein product is CASSLEGGAWTEAFF.

The chain has TRBV6-5 and TRBJ1-1; tentatively, D is TRBD1 (6 bases). The CDR3 contains 11 residues. V was pared by 6 bases and J by 10 bases, with 12 bases between. The germline V gene has CDR1 MNHEY and CDR2 SVGAGI. The CDR3 DNA reads TGTGCCAGCAGGAAGACAGGTCGAGCTTTCTTT. Protein sequence: CASRKTGRAFF.

The chain recombines TRBV18 with TRBJ1-2, with D possibly matching TRBD1 (6 bases). V shed 3 bases and J shed 2 bases, with 7 bases lying between them. Looked up from germline, CDR1 is KGHSH and CDR2 is LQKENI. This CDR3 region has 13 residues. CDR3 bases: TGTGCCAGCTCACCGGACAGAAACTATGGCTACACCTTC. This encodes CASSPDRNYGYTF.

V and J are TRBV9 and TRBJ2-7; tentative D call: TRBD1 (5 bases). V dropped 0 bases and J dropped 2 bases, with 9 bases sitting between them. The CDR3 length is 14 residues. The germline V gene has CDR1 SGDLS and CDR2 YYNGEE. CDR3 DNA: TGTGCCAGCAGCGTAGCCAGGGCCCCCTACGAGCAGTACGTC. The encoded protein is CASSVARAPYEQYV.

The gene calls are TRBV19 and TRBJ1-2; possibly TRBD1 for D (6 bases). Germline CDR1 LNHDA, CDR2 SQIVND (reference sequence). The CDR3 spans 14 residues. V lost 5 bases, J lost 4 bases, and 14 bases lay in between. The CDR3: CASSVKQGTYGYTF. The DNA of the CDR3 is TGTGCCAGTAGTGTGAAACAGGGTACCTATGGCTACACCTTC.

The sample holds one count of this clone. The gene calls are TRBV7-2 and TRBJ2-5; a weak D match, TRBD2 (6 bases). Deletions cut 0 bases from V and 1 base from J, with 12 bases between. The CDR3 covers 16 residues. Germline V lookup: CDR1 SGHTA, CDR2 FQGNSA. In DNA, the CDR3 is TGTGCCAGCAGCTTAGCGATTGTGGGGGGCCAAGAGACCCAGTACTTC. Translation: CASSLAIVGGQETQYF.

The chain is built from TRBV19 and TRBJ2-2; maybe TRBD2 (7 bases). CDR1 is LNHDA and CDR2 is SQIVND in the germline V gene (reference sequence). The CDR3 has 17 residues. Trimming took 5 bases from V and 10 from J, leaving 26 bases between them. In DNA form, the CDR3 reads TGTGCCAGTAGTCCCTGGGGGGCTAGCGGACACGGGGAGGAGCTGTTTTTT. This codes for CASSPWGASGHGEELFF. Full variable domain (missing parts from reference TRBV19 and TRBJ2-2): DGGITQSPKYLFRKEGQNVTLSCEQNLNHDAMYWYRQDPGQGLRLIYYSQIVNDFQKGDIAEGYSVSREKKESFPLTVTSAQKNPTAFYLCASSPWGASGHGEELFFGEGSRLTVL.

The chain employs TRBV7-2 and TRBJ2-7, with D unclear. CDR3 size: 13 residues. Per the germline V gene, CDR1 is SGHTA and CDR2 is FQGNSA. The V and J ends lost 6 bases and 4 bases respectively, with 13 bases between them. CDR3 bases: TGTGCCAGCAGTCCTCCCAGGAATTACGAGCAGTACGTC. Encoded protein: CASSPPRNYEQYV.

The chain carries TRBV5-6 and TRBJ1-2, with D unresolved. Per the germline V gene, CDR1 is SGHDT and CDR2 is YYEEEE. V was cut by 2 bases and J by 4 bases, with 12 bases left in between. This CDR3 contains 14 residues. The DNA for the CDR3 is TGTGCCAGCAGCTTACCCGGAAAGGCCTATGGCTACACCTTC. Translation: CASSLPGKAYGYTF.

This rearrangement joins TRBV29-1 to TRBJ1-2; D is perhaps TRBD1 (5 bases). V was cut by 7 bases and J by 3 bases, with 24 bases left in between. The CDR3 consists of 16 residues. CDR1 is SQVTM and CDR2 is ANQGSEA in the germline V gene. The CDR3 is CSATQGPAQAHYGYTF. The CDR3 DNA sequence: TGCAGCGCCACCCAGGGCCCAGCCCAAGCGCACTATGGCTACACCTTC.